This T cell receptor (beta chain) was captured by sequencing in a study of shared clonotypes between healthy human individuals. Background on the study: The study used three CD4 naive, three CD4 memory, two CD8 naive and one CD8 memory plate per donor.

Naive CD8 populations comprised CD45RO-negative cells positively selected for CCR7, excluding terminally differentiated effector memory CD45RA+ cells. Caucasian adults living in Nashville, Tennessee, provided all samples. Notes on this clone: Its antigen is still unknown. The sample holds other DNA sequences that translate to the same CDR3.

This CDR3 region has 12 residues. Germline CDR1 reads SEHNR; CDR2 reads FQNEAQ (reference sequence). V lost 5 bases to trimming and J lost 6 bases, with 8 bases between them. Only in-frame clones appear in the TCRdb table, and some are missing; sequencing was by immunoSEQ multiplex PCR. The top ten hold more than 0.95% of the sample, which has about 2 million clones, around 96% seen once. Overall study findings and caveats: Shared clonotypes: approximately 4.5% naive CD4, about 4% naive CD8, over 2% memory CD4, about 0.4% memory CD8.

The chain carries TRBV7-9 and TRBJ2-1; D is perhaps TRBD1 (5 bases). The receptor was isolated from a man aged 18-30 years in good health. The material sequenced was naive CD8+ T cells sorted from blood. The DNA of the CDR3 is TGTGCCAGCAGCCCCCAGGGCAATGAGCAGTTCTTC. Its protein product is CASSPQGNEQFF.